This T cell receptor (beta chain) was recovered during a study of cytomegalovirus exposure and HLA in healthy donors (dated by TCRdb to 2016 to 2017). Broadly, across the study: An earlier analysis of approximately 550 of the donors reported approximately 290 Gb of sequence data and some 120 million unique TCR beta sequences from about 180 million T cells. Donor age, sex, ethnicity and CMV serostatus were collected together with the repertoire data. Using immunosequencing, the study profiled T cell repertoires from fewer than 850 subjects and related those repertoires to cytomegalovirus serostatus. All discovery cohort repertoires had been generated using a single sequencing platform. The genetic ancestry cluster associated with self-reported Caucasian donors included approximately 85% of the roughly 410 genotyped donors. A later analysis re-examined previously published TCR beta repertoires from hundreds of donors and added high-resolution HLA genotyping to investigate patterns of TCR occurrence. Rather than using new phenotypic data, the later analysis identified candidate immune exposures from TCR beta sequences and from how often those sequences occurred across donors. Because of strong linkage in the cohort, a few DR-DQ haplotypes were treated as single units for association and clustering. To decide whether each TCR beta V gene segment behaved as functional or pseudogenic, an earlier analysis of nearly 600 of the donors relied on high-throughput TCR beta sequencing. Typing coverage varied by locus: 629-630 donors for A, B, C, DRB1 and DQB1; under 550 for DQA1; over 600 for DPA1; roughly 450 for DPB1. About 320 gigabases of sequencing data and some 85 million unique TCR sequences were included in an early release covering about 600 HLA-typed donors. Among roughly 400 genotyped donors of the cohort, an average of around 240,000 unique TCR beta nucleotide sequences was sequenced per donor, of which 15% to 20% were non-productive. The study was designed to test whether signatures of past pathogen exposure could be identified by cataloging public T cell receptors. Both class I and class II loci were covered by HLA typing, at four-digit resolution. To predict cytomegalovirus infection status, the study brought together high-throughput TCR immunosequencing, statistical association of individual TCRs with disease status, and machine learning. Genome-wide SNP genotypes for about 55% of the 666 donors were used in a later genetic analysis, which treated that subset as a discovery cohort. Besides the first cohort of some 670 subjects, a separate validation cohort made up of over a hundred different subjects was used. Summary of the overall study and its limitations: A later analysis found that TCR association rates varied across HLA loci, with DRB1 alleles showing the most associated TCRs and HLA-C alleles the fewest. An association between a missense DCLRE1C variant and V-gene and J-gene trimming of TCR beta chains was found in a later genetic analysis and replicated in an independent cohort. The presence/absence analyses assumed that sequencing depth was roughly uniform across donors, and that assumption may not be true. Some IMGT-functional V segments, including TRBV6-2 and TRBV6-3, could not be told apart with the 87-base-pair reads, so those segments were excluded. Only TCR beta chains were sequenced in this cohort, and the absence of alpha or paired-chain data limited detectable features. A further reported finding was that TCR beta sequences accurately predicted the HLA-A and HLA-B alleles for most subjects in the first cohort. Most TCR sequences were observed very rarely across donors, whereas some public TCRs were present in many individuals. Because HLA typing was missing for some donors at each locus, association tests included only the typed subset. CMV serostatus was the only immune exposure information available for the cohort. Correlated functional status among segregating V segments might reflect linkage disequilibrium, but an unknown experimental factor could not be ruled out. The classifier was reported to diagnose cytomegalovirus status with high specificity and sensitivity in both the original cohort and the validation cohort. A group of highly shared sequence variants was considered likely to be a technical artifact of the sequencing pipeline. In a later analysis, several top co-occurrence clusters were reported to appear linked to parvovirus B19, influenza, CMV and Epstein-Barr virus. A few of the identified cytomegalovirus-associated TCR beta chains were confirmed in vitro to be specific for cytomegalovirus antigens. When HLA alleles, especially DR and DQ, strongly co-occurred, TCR associations were difficult to assign to individual alleles. A total of around 150 TCR beta chains were listed by the study as associated with cytomegalovirus. Over 15 rarely observed V segments, including chromosome 9 orphons, were excluded from the earlier analysis of approximately 600 of the donors because counts were too low. An earlier analysis of approximately 500 of the donors showed that most TCR beta V segments appeared in productive rearrangements either about 87% or about 30% of the time, which broadly matched IMGT annotations. At a false discovery rate of 0.05, a later analysis linked 16,000 or so TCR beta sequences to specific HLA alleles. Most CMV-associated TCR beta chains appeared to be HLA-restricted in a later analysis, and the HLA associations seemed to be driven largely by CMV exposure. According to a later genetic analysis, donors in an Asian-associated ancestry cluster had fewer N-insertions in productive TCRs than the approximately 650-donor mean. A later analysis found that HLA-associated TCR beta chains were more clonally expanded and had lower generation probabilities than equally common non-associated chains. The authors suggested that the approach could potentially be extended to other disease states and immunological phenotypes.

V trim: 6 bases; J trim: 3 bases; unmatched bases: 8. Reading from cysteine to phenylalanine, the CDR3 counts 15 amino acids. Only CDR3 DNA is held: 45 bases, read in frame from base 1. The germline V gene gives CDR1 as SGHRS and CDR2 as YFSETQ. The cohort comprised around 700 healthy bone marrow donors. All cohort members were sampled while nominally healthy, although unrecorded immune exposures were likely present. The donor tested CMV seropositive and was one of the 289 seropositive cohort members. A peripheral blood sample was provided by each donor, and peripheral blood mononuclear cells were used for TCR beta sequencing. Genomic DNA extraction from the blood cell samples was performed with the Qiagen DNeasy Blood Extraction Kit. On this clone itself: The target of this receptor is not known. It has no much larger one-base neighbor in the sample; base qualities were not kept.

Receptor amplification or capture employed the immunoSEQ multiplex PCR assay. For the multiplex PCR, a mixture combining 60 forward primers for TCR Vbeta segments and 13 reverse primers for TCR Jbeta segments was used. A multiplex PCR assay on genomic DNA amplified the CDR3 region of rearranged TCR beta genes. On the Illumina HiSeq System, the amplified TCR beta libraries were sequenced as 87-base-pair reads. The paper's data handling went like this. A later analysis tallied tens of millions of unique TCR beta chains across the 700 or so repertoires, and about 12 million of those chains were shared by two or more donors. A nearest-neighbor algorithm error-corrected the raw reads and collapsed the reads into unique sequences, merging closely related sequences to remove PCR and sequencing errors. V, D and J gene segments were assigned by aligning CDR3 sequences to IMGT reference sequences. For a sequence to be retained, a match of at least six nucleotides was required to both a V gene segment and a J gene segment. Rearrangements were classified as productive when the CDR3 lacked stop codons and remained in frame with V and J, and all other rearrangements were classified as non-productive. Following IMGT convention, CDR3 was defined as the stretch from the second conserved V-encoded cysteine up to the conserved J-encoded phenylalanine. In an earlier analysis of roughly 580 of the donors, sequences lacking an unambiguous match to a single V gene segment were excluded. In an earlier analysis of 587 of the donors, V segments were called functional above 56.7% productive rearrangements and were called segregating when the between-donor standard deviation exceeded 5%. A statistical classification framework was developed to diagnose cytomegalovirus status using the catalog of TCR beta chain sequences. In a later analysis, TCR nucleotide sequences were compared against IMGT/GENE-DB human TR gene sequences so that V and J genes could be assigned. In a later analysis, CDR3 sequences and most-parsimonious VDJ recombination scenarios were assigned using the TCRdist pipeline. In a later analysis, every TCR beta chain was defined by the combination of its CDR3 amino acid sequence and its V-gene family, and reads without a unique V-gene family were dropped. As a way to deal with suspected cross-contamination and a sequencing artifact, a later analysis dropped approximately 570 nucleotide sequences that were highly shared and had low generation probability. A later analysis calculated a clonal expansion index for each public chain from normalized within-repertoire ranks of inferred template counts. In a later analysis, generation probabilities were computed with a VDJ recombination model fitted to out-of-frame rearrangements, and the resulting probabilities were checked against IGoR. In a later analysis, TCR-TCR, TCR-HLA and TCR-CMV co-occurrence was scored with hypergeometric tests, and a repertoire-size bias correction was applied to TCR pairs. To estimate false discovery rates, a later analysis permuted the HLA or CMV assignments 20 times. In a later analysis, co-occurring TCRs were grouped with DBSCAN, and TCRdist sequence similarity was added when clustering was performed within HLA-allele-positive subsets. Repertoires with fewer than 30,000 or more than 120,000 public chains were left out of co-occurrence clustering, as were five repertoires with anomalous nucleotide sharing. Imported from immuneACCESS, the table was reduced by TCRdb to in-frame sequences with V and J called. These copies leave out some clones; in studies compared against another copy, an unresolved V gene accounts for under half, and the cause of the remainder is not known. For V, J and clone size, that table is used; D and trimming come from the DNA. This sample lists about 170,000 clones; 80% to 90% were detected once. Jointly, the top ten make up roughly 2.1% of the sample.

The chain links TRBV5-1 with TRBJ2-3; a stretch of 9 junction bases matches TRBD2. This clonotype was obtained from a young man in good health and CMV-seropositive. The sample was PBMCs. The DNA sequence is given as TGCGCCAGCAACGGCGGGGGGGGCCTGACAGATACGCAGTATTTT. Its coded protein is CASNGGGGLTDTQYF.